This T cell receptor beta chain was obtained from a study of blood T cells in healthy people across ages. Notes on the study in general: The long-lived group displayed more naive CD4+ cells, plus higher diversity, than the aged donors did.

As regards this clonotype: Its antigen is not identified.

Extracted total RNA amounted to at least 5.5 micrograms for each sample. V lost 6 bases and J 5 bases, leaving 13 bases between the germline ends. The CDR3 runs to 13 residues. The germline V gene has CDR1 ENHRY and CDR2 SYGVKD. PCR was performed a second time for roughly 6 to 12 cycles using a sample-barcoded 5' primer and a J-beta primer mix. A minimum of 3 million CDR3-containing paired-end reads was obtained for each sample. Via MiXCR, TCRdb re-called the 5' RACE reads, giving one row per CDR3 protein. The data show about 670,000 distinct CDR3 sequences, with roughly two fifths seen just once and around 30% held by the top ten.

This receptor was obtained from a man aged 80 or over in good health. The sequenced material came from blood. The V gene is TRBV10-3, the J gene TRBJ2-5; tentatively, D is TRBD1 (6 bases). CDR3 bases: TGTGCCATCAGGGAACACAGGGAGGAGACCCAGTACTTC. Protein product: CAIREHREETQYF.